The 19 T cell receptor beta chains listed next were all sequenced from one sample in a study of T cells in Graves' hyperthyroidism and ophthalmopathy (dated by TCRdb to about 2019). The protocol used for the library was multiplex PCR. Sequencing was performed on an Illumina HiSeq 2000. Amplification of TCR beta CDR3 regions was carried out from RNA transcripts. The TCR CDR3 was subjected to a first round of RT-PCR using the HTBI primer set and the Qiagen OneStep RT-PCR kit. In-frame beta chains were kept once TCRdb had trimmed the public reads at Q25 with fastp and called clones with MiXCR. CDR3 protein duplicates are merged, each entry listing the most common genes and DNA. The sample table shows about 50,000 distinct CDR3 sequences, and about 50% are seen once. The ten largest clones take up around 11% of the sample. The sample taken for sequencing was blood. The receptors were sampled from a woman aged 25 to 39 with Graves' ophthalmopathy.

Sample share makes this clonotype medium-sized (0.01 to 0.1%). The J gene is TRBJ1-2, the V gene TRBV15; tentatively, D is TRBD1 (6 bases). This CDR3 is built from 15 residues. Germline-derived CDR1 and CDR2 are LNHNV and YYDKDF (reference sequence). V was clipped by 6 bases and J by 6 bases, with 20 bases between them. CDR3 loop: CATSRQGNSPDGYTF. Here the CDR3 DNA reads TGTGCCACCAGTCGGCAGGGGAACAGTCCGGATGGCTACACCTTC. Full variable domain (remainder filled in from reference TRBV15 and TRBJ1-2): DAMVIQNPRYQVTQFGKPVTLSCSQTLNHNVMYWYQQKSSQAPKLLFHYYDKDFNNEADTPDNFQSRRPNTSFCFLDIRSPGLGDTAMYLCATSRQGNSPDGYTFGSGTRLTVV.

There are a few counts of this clonotype. The chain employs TRBV29-1 and TRBJ1-2; TRBD1 agrees at 7 bases. The germline V gene encodes CDR1 SQVTM and CDR2 ANQGSEA. Losses at the gene ends were 6 bases for V and 3 bases for J; bases not matched to a gene: 4. The CDR3 runs to 12 residues. The CDR3: CSVTGTDYGYTF. For the CDR3, the DNA is TGCAGCGTGACCGGGACAGACTATGGCTACACCTTC.

The chain is built from TRBV18 and TRBJ1-3; D gene uncertain. Germline CDR1 is KGHSH and CDR2 is LQKENI. The CDR3 contains 14 residues. Trimming removed 10 bases at V and 0 bases at J, with 13 bases between. The CDR3 region has the DNA TGTGCCACCCGAAATCGGAGCTCTGGAAACACCATATATTTT. Protein product: CATRNRSSGNTIYF.

The CDR3 DNA is TGTGCCAGCAGCTCATTGCCGGGACAGGGGGTTCACGAGCAGTACTTC. Protein product: CASSSLPGQGVHEQYF. V usage is TRBV7-9 and J usage is TRBJ2-7; 11 bases are shared with TRBD1. Trimming cost V 4 bases and J 5 bases; bases outside gene matches: 10. Germline assignment: CDR1 SEHNR and CDR2 FQNEAQ (reference sequence). The CDR3 sequence is 16 residues long.

This clonotype appeared once. Since no conserved phenylalanine or tryptophan closes the CDR3, a read error is the likely cause. The limits of the CDR3 on the DNA are not certain, so only TCRdb's listed CDR3 is given. The rearrangement links TRBV2 to TRBJ2-2; the table assigns TRBD1, which was not confirmed against the DNA. A total of 16 residues make up the CDR3, ends included. Germline CDR1 SNHLY, CDR2 FYNNEI. CDR3: CASSERGGTGYLGITL.

The gene calls are TRBV10-3 and TRBJ1-2; 8 nucleotides line up with TRBD1. This CDR3 region has 13 residues. CDR1 is ENHRY, CDR2 SYGVKD, per germline. The CDR3 sequence: CARDYRGGYGYTF. In nucleotides, the CDR3 is TGTGCTAGAGACTACAGGGGGGGTTATGGCTACACCTTC.

A note on this clonotype: Relative to the germline gene, one junction end is altered; a read error may explain this. V gene TRBV10-1 combines with J gene TRBJ1-6; D perhaps matches TRBD1 (6 bases). Per germline, CDR1 WNHNN and CDR2 SYGVQD (reference sequence). CDR3 length: 12 amino acids. CDR3 nucleotide sequence: TGCGCCAGCAGCCGAAGAGGGACACCCCTTCACTTT. Translation gives CASSRRGTPLHF.

The V call is TRBV11-2, the J call TRBJ2-3; 8 bases map to TRBD2. V was clipped by 5 bases and J by 5 bases; unmatched bases: 15. This CDR3 region has 17 residues. CDR1 and CDR2 from the germline V gene are SGHAT and FQNNGV. For the CDR3, the DNA is TGTGCCAGCAGCACGGCCTTGACGGGGGGGCCCAAAGATACGCAGTATTTT. Translating gives CASSTALTGGPKDTQYF.

The chain recombines TRBV2 with TRBJ2-1, with a tentative D call TRBD2 (6 bases). Germline loops: CDR1 SNHLY, CDR2 FYNNEI. This CDR3 region has 14 residues. V lost 7 bases and J lost 0, with 10 bases in between. The CDR3: CASIIAVSYNEQFF. CDR3 nucleotide sequence: TGTGCCAGCATAATAGCGGTCTCCTACAATGAGCAGTTCTTC.

The chain recombines TRBV28 with TRBJ2-2; 10 nucleotides line up with TRBD2. CDR1 is MDHEN, CDR2 SYDVKM, per germline. This CDR3 has 18 amino acids. With 6 bases clipped from V and 4 bases from J, the junction kept 14 bases outside the gene matches. CDR3 sequence: CASSQLAGVRGGTGELFF. As DNA, the CDR3 is TGTGCCAGCAGCCAGCTAGCGGGAGTCCGGGGGGGCACCGGGGAGCTGTTTTTT.

The V and J genes are TRBV13 and TRBJ2-3; 8 bases align to TRBD1. In germline, CDR1 is PRHDT, CDR2 FYEKMQ (reference sequence). The CDR3 contains 15 residues. Losses at the gene ends were 5 bases for V and 11 bases for J; bases not matched to a gene: 15. The CDR3 coding sequence is TGTGCCAGCAGCAGCCGGACAGGGTGGGGCAATGAGCAGTATTTT. Amino acid sequence: CASSSRTGWGNEQYF.

This clonotype occurred many times. The chain is built from TRBV27 and TRBJ2-1; 8 positions agree with TRBD2. Germline trimming cut 5 bases from V and 9 bases from J; bases unmatched to any gene: 9. CDR3 size: 14 residues. Germline values: CDR1 MNHEY, CDR2 SMNVEV (reference sequence). The CDR3 loop is CASSLGLGVGEQFF. The CDR3 coding sequence is TGTGCCAGCAGTCTGGGACTAGGAGTGGGTGAGCAGTTCTTC.

This clonotype qualifies as medium-sized (0.01 to 0.1%). The J gene is TRBJ1-2, the V gene TRBV29-1; 9 positions match TRBD1. The CDR3 is 11 amino acids. The germline gives CDR1 SQVTM, CDR2 ANQGSEA. Trimming removed 4 bases from V and 10 bases from J; junction bases left unmatched: 4. CDR3 nucleotides: TGCAGCGTTGGGGACAGGGAAGACTACACCTTC. Its protein is CSVGDREDYTF.

The chain recombines TRBV7-8 with TRBJ1-2, with D possibly matching TRBD1 (6 bases). CDR1 is SGHVS, CDR2 FQNEAQ, per germline. CDR3 size: 14 residues. V dropped 3 bases and J dropped 8 bases, with 16 bases sitting between them. The CDR3 bases are TGTGCCAGCAGCTTGCCGCTAGCGGGGGGCGGCTACACCTTC. The encoded protein is CASSLPLAGGGYTF.

This sequence joins TRBV27 and TRBJ2-1, with 7 bases fitting TRBD2. Trimming removed 6 bases from V and 4 bases from J; junction bases left unmatched: 12. The germline CDR1 and CDR2 sequences are MNHEY and SMNVEV (reference sequence). This CDR3 region has 16 residues. The CDR3 reads CASRSPGSGKYNEQFF. The CDR3 DNA is TGTGCCAGCAGGTCACCCGGGAGCGGGAAATACAATGAGCAGTTCTTC.

This clonotype was seen repeatedly, ten times or more. The CDR3 coding sequence is TGTGCCACCAGTGATTTGAGGCGGCGGCCCTCCTACGAGCAGTACTTC. Translating gives CATSDLRRRPSYEQYF. V and J are TRBV24-1 and TRBJ2-7; no clear D. The CDR3 runs 16 residues. V gave up 0 bases and J gave up 0 bases, with 11 bases separating them. The germline CDR1 and CDR2 sequences are KGHDR and SFDVKD.

This clonotype showed up many times. In DNA form, the CDR3 reads TGTGCCAGCAGCCCAACAGGGGGTTCTAACTATGGCTACACCTTC. Protein sequence: CASSPTGGSNYGYTF. The chain is built from TRBV6-4 and TRBJ1-2; 8 bases line up with TRBD1. This CDR3 contains 15 residues. Unmatched junction bases numbered 6, after V lost 6 bases and J lost 0 bases. Germline loops: CDR1 MRHNA, CDR2 SNTAGT.

This clonotype was picked up one time. The rearrangement uses TRBV6-5 and TRBJ1-1; 9 nucleotides align to TRBD1. V was pared by 6 bases and J by 5 bases, with 4 bases of the junction left unmatched. The CDR3 spans 13 residues. The germline gives CDR1 MNHEY, CDR2 SVGAGI. CDR3 DNA: TGTGCCAGCAGCCCAGGGACAGGGACTGAAGCTTTCTTT. It specifies CASSPGTGTEAFF.

This clonotype came up a few times. This chain connects TRBV5-1 to TRBJ1-1; D gene uncertain. The CDR3 has 13 amino acids. V shed 0 bases and J shed 3 bases, with 6 bases lying between them. In germline, CDR1 is SGHRS, CDR2 YFSETQ. The CDR3: CASSLGGDTEAFF. Written as DNA, the CDR3 is TGCGCCAGCAGCTTGGGCGGGGACACTGAAGCTTTCTTT.